This T cell receptor (beta chain) was identified during a study of T cells in women clearing cervical HPV infection. Findings and caveats of the study: A classifier using richness and V gene abundances reached an AUC of over 0.75.

For this clone: Its target is unknown.

TCR beta CDR3 amplified by multiplex PCR from approximately 1,100 ng genomic DNA. Profiling relied on immunoSEQ multiplex PCR, and the TCRdb table lists in-frame clones only, not all of them. The sample is made up of tens of thousands of clones, and the top ten hold more than 0.8% of it. This TCR derives from a woman between 18 and 70 years old with a cervical HPV16 infection that either progressed to CIN3+ or cleared (not recorded which). The sequenced material came from blood buffy coat.

The CDR3 region is CASSLGAPTDTQYF. The DNA read from the CDR3 is TGTGCCAGCAGCTTAGGGGCACCCACAGATACG. This chain uses TRBV11-1 with TRBJ2-3, with D unresolved. The read finishes 3 residues shy of the CDR3 end, and the germline J gene is used to complete it. Germline CDR1 and CDR2: SGHAT and FQDESV (reference sequence). The CDR3 consists of 14 residues. The V end lost 1 base, the J end lost 2 bases, and 7 bases lay between the germline ends.